This passage covers 16 T cell receptor beta chains from one sample sequenced in a study of blood T cell repertoires in COVID-19. The data were produced by immunoSEQ multiplex PCR, yet TCRdb's version contains in-frame clones alone and is incomplete. Among a few hundred thousand clones, approximately 90% were seen once, and the ten largest hold 0.8% to 0.9%. Sequenced: PBMCs or T cells enriched from blood (not recorded which). Source of these receptors: a woman aged 40 to 50 who had been exposed to COVID-19.

This clone showed up many times. V and J are TRBV7-9 and TRBJ2-7; a possible D gene is TRBD2 (6 bases). The CDR3 totals 13 residues. Trimming left V 2 bases short and J 3 bases short, with 8 bases between. The V gene's germline CDR1 is SEHNR and CDR2 FQNEAQ (reference sequence). CDR3 protein: CASSLRRGYEQYF. The CDR3, as DNA: TGTGCCAGCAGCTTACGGCGGGGCTACGAGCAGTACTTC.

This chain links TRBV5-1 with TRBJ2-1; 14 bases map to TRBD2. CDR3 length equals 16 residues. Germline CDR1 and CDR2: SGHRS and YFSETQ. Trimming cost V 2 bases and J 10 bases; bases outside gene matches: 8. Written as DNA, the CDR3 is TGCGCCAGCAGCTTCTATGTGACTAGCGGGGGGGACGAGCAGTTCTTC. This translates into CASSFYVTSGGDEQFF. Full variable domain (remainder filled in from reference TRBV5-1 and TRBJ2-1): KAGVTQTPRYLIKTRGQQVTLSCSPISGHRSVSWYQQTPGQGLQFLFEYFSETQRNKGNFPGRFSGRQFSNSRSEMNVSTLELGDSALYLCASSFYVTSGGDEQFFGPGTRLTVL.

This chain uses TRBV10-2 with TRBJ2-7; D is possibly TRBD2 (5 bases). V was clipped by 6 bases and J by 12 bases, with 15 bases between them. The CDR3 extends over 11 amino acids. CDR1 is WSHSY, CDR2 SAAADI, per germline. The CDR3 DNA follows: TGCGCCAGCAGGGAGGTGGGCGATTGGTACTTC. This encodes CASREVGDWYF.

This chain joins TRBV2 and TRBJ1-1; D is undetermined. The CDR3 has 12 amino acids. Germline V gene data show CDR1 as SNHLY and CDR2 as FYNNEI. V dropped 7 bases and J dropped 0 bases, with 6 bases sitting between them. The CDR3 sequence: CASIRVNTEAFF. The CDR3 coding sequence is TGTGCCAGCATTCGGGTGAACACTGAAGCTTTCTTT.

The V gene is TRBV7-9, the J gene TRBJ1-1, with D unclear. Trimming took off 8 bases at V and 0 bases at J, with 16 bases between the two ends. This CDR3 region has 15 residues. Per germline, CDR1 SEHNR and CDR2 FQNEAQ (reference sequence). The CDR3 loop reads CASGQRRQMNTEAFF. The CDR3 DNA is TGTGCCAGCGGTCAGAGGCGGCAGATGAACACTGAAGCTTTCTTT.

The chain links TRBV7-9 to TRBJ1-2, with D uncertain. Trimming removed 7 bases at V and 4 bases at J, with 16 bases between. Germline CDR1 is SEHNR and CDR2 is FQNEAQ (reference sequence). The CDR3 is 14 residues long. The CDR3 sequence is CASIIGEGSYGYTF. The DNA of the CDR3 is TGTGCCAGCATCATTGGAGAGGGATCCTATGGCTACACCTTC. The entire variable domain, with the rest obtained from reference TRBV7-9 and TRBJ1-2, is as follows: DTGVSQNPRHKITKRGQNVTFRCDPISEHNRLYWYRQTLGQGPEFLTYFQNEAQLEKSRLLSDRFSAERPKGSFSTLEIQRTEQGDSAMYLCASIIGEGSYGYTFGSGTRLTVV.

This sequence joins TRBV29-1 and TRBJ1-2, with 7 bases lining up with TRBD1. CDR1 SQVTM and CDR2 ANQGSEA come from the germline V gene. This CDR3 spans 14 amino acids. J gave up 5 bases and V 6 bases, and 12 bases lay outside the gene matches. The CDR3 DNA reads as TGCAGCGTCCGCGCGCGGACAGGAAATTATGGCTACACCTTC. Protein: CSVRARTGNYGYTF.

The rearrangement uses TRBV4-2 and TRBJ2-7; no clear D gene. Germline CDR1 is LGHNA and CDR2 is YNFKEQ. Trimming pared 1 base from V and 4 bases from J, leaving 11 bases between. The length of the CDR3 is 14 residues. CDR3 protein: CASSQALQQYEQYF. The CDR3 nucleotides are TGTGCCAGCAGCCAAGCTTTACAGCAGTACGAGCAGTACTTC.

The chain recombines TRBV7-8 with TRBJ1-5; 10 positions match TRBD1. The CDR3 sequence is 17 residues long. V was clipped by 1 base and J by 0 bases; unmatched bases: 3. Germline values: CDR1 SGHVS, CDR2 FQNEAQ. CDR3 amino acids: CASSLERTGGSNQPQHF. The CDR3 DNA is TGTGCCAGCAGCTTAGAACGGACAGGGGGTAGCAATCAGCCCCAGCATTTT.

The rearrangement links TRBV23-1 to TRBJ2-7; TRBD1 is a possible D gene (6 bases). TRBV23-1 belongs to the ORF category, with a function that is uncertain. CDR3 length equals 15 residues. The V gene lost 6 bases and the J gene lost 4 bases, with 19 bases spanning the gap. The CDR3 here is CASSLGQGYPYEQYF. Written as DNA, the CDR3 is TGCGCCAGCAGCCTCGGGCAGGGGTACCCATACGAGCAGTACTTC.

V and J are TRBV6-6 and TRBJ2-7; 13 nucleotides line up with TRBD2. The germline V gene has CDR1 MNHNY and CDR2 SVGAGI (reference sequence). This CDR3 has 16 residues. Trimming removed 7 bases from V and 2 bases from J; junction bases left unmatched: 8. The CDR3 loop is CASTDAGTSGTYEQYF. CDR3 DNA sequence: TGTGCCAGCACCGACGCCGGGACTAGCGGGACCTACGAGCAGTACTTC.

The chain joins TRBV7-8 to TRBJ2-1; maybe TRBD2 (6 bases). With 1 base removed from V and 14 bases from J, the gap between germline ends came to 15 bases. CDR3 length: 13 residues. From germline, CDR1 is SGHVS and CDR2 FQNEAQ. CDR3 region: CASSLVSGTGEFF. The CDR3, as DNA: TGTGCCAGCAGCTTAGTGTCCGGTACGGGGGAGTTCTTC.

This sequence joins TRBV11-3 and TRBJ2-1, with 7 bases lining up with TRBD2. This CDR3 contains 13 residues. Unmatched junction bases numbered 3, after V lost 3 bases and J lost 7 bases. Germline V gene data show CDR1 as SGHNT and CDR2 as YENEEA. The CDR3 reads CASSLASGNEQFF. CDR3 in DNA: TGTGCCAGCAGCTTGGCTAGCGGTAATGAGCAGTTCTTC.

V and J are TRBV18 and TRBJ2-2, with TRBD2 as a possible D gene (6 bases). The CDR3 extends over 16 amino acids. Trimming cost V 1 base and J 5 bases, with 14 bases left between them. Germline CDR1 reads KGHSH; CDR2 reads LQKENI. CDR3: CASSPRSGSGTGELFF. Written as DNA, the CDR3 is TGTGCCAGCTCACCACGGTCCGGGAGTGGAACCGGGGAGCTGTTTTTT.

The rearrangement joins TRBV30 to TRBJ1-4; the match to TRBD1 covers 7 bases. CDR3 length: 14 residues. From germline, CDR1 is GTSNPN and CDR2 SVGIG (reference sequence). Losses at the gene ends were 4 bases for V and 4 bases for J; bases not matched to a gene: 6. The CDR3 here is CAWNRQGGNEKLFF. CDR3 bases: TGTGCCTGGAACCGACAGGGAGGTAATGAAAAACTGTTTTTT.

The genes are TRBV7-9 and TRBJ1-1, with TRBD1 matching over 7 bases. CDR3 length: 17 residues. Germline V gene sequence: CDR1 SEHNR, CDR2 FQNEAQ (reference sequence). With 5 bases clipped from V and 3 bases from J, the junction kept 15 bases outside the gene matches. This chain's CDR3 is CASSPGGKGARDTEAFF. The CDR3 DNA follows: TGTGCCAGCAGCCCGGGCGGAAAGGGGGCGCGGGACACTGAAGCTTTCTTT.